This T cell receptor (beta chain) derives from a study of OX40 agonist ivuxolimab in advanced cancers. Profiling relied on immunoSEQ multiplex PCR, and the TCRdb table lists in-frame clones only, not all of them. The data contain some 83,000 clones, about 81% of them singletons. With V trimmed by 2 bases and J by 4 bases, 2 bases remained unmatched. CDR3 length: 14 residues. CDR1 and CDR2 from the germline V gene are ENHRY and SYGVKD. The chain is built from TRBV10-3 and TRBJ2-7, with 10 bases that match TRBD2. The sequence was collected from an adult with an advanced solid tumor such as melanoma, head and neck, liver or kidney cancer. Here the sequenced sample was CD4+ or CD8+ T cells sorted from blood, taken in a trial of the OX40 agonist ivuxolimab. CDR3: CAISEASGSYEQYF. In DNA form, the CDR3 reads TGTGCCATCAGTGAGGCTAGCGGGAGTTACGAGCAGTACTTC.